The subject of this entry is one T cell receptor (beta chain). This sample was included in a study of cytomegalovirus exposure and HLA in healthy donors. PCR was performed using 60 Vbeta and 13 Jbeta primers. Profiled with immunoSEQ multiplex PCR; TCRdb holds only in-frame clones, not every one. In the table there are about 130,000 clones, approximately 69% of which are singletons. The clonotype originates from a man aged 35 to 55 in good health and CMV-seropositive. Sequencing used PBMCs.

Written as DNA, the CDR3 is TGTGCCAGTAGTAGAGCTAGCGGGAGGTTCCACGAGCAGTACTTC. This sequence encodes CASSRASGRFHEQYF. V usage is TRBV19 and J usage is TRBJ2-7, with 11 bases fitting TRBD2. This CDR3 is 15 amino acids long. Germline values: CDR1 LNHDA, CDR2 SQIVND (reference sequence). J was trimmed by 5 bases and V by 4 bases; bases with no gene match: 7.